The table lists the clone carrying this T cell receptor (beta chain) with a count of one. The antigen is undetermined. The CDR3 totals 17 residues. Before the COVID-19 pandemic, during about 2011-2019, CD4+ T cells were taken from unexposed donors. After roughly ten days of culture, CD4+ T cells were isolated. TCRdb keeps only in-frame clones here, not all; method: immunoSEQ multiplex PCR. The data contain 20,000 or so clones, approximately 82% of them seen just once; the ten biggest clones take up roughly 10%. This sample is part of a study of CD4 T cells in relation to SARS-CoV-2 and coronaviruses. The sequence was obtained from a human donor in good health. This chain joins TRBV21-1 and TRBJ2-2; the table's D call of TRBD1 was not tested on the DNA. TRBV21-1 corresponds to a pseudogene. The sample was CD4+ T cells from PBMCs, cultured in vitro. Written as DNA, the CDR3 is TGTGCCAGCAGCAGCAGGTGGACAGGACATAACACCGGGGAGCTGTTTTTT. Encoded protein: CASSSRWTGHNTGELFF.